Below, 27 T cell receptor beta chains from the same sample are listed, as sequenced in a study of OX40 agonist ivuxolimab in advanced cancers. Sequencing used immunoSEQ multiplex PCR; TCRdb keeps in-frame clones, though not all of them. The sample holds approximately 70,000 clones; 86% are singletons and the top ten take 2.8%. The sequencing here drew on CD4+ or CD8+ T cells sorted from blood, taken in a trial of the OX40 agonist ivuxolimab. The receptor set was obtained from an adult with an advanced solid tumor such as melanoma, head and neck, liver or kidney cancer.

This clone has a handful of counts. The gene calls are TRBV5-6 and TRBJ1-2; no clear D. The CDR3 covers 15 residues. V was shortened by 2 bases and J by 8 bases, with 19 bases between the two germline ends. Germline CDR1 SGHDT, CDR2 YYEEEE. CDR3 nucleotide sequence: TGTGCCAGCAGCTTCTCAGCCAGTCGCCCTGGCGGCTACACCTTC. Amino acids: CASSFSASRPGGYTF.

The CDR3, as DNA: TGTGCCAGCAGTTGGGGCCCGGCCAGACTGTCCTATAATTCACCCCTCCACTTT. Translated: CASSWGPARLSYNSPLHF. This chain uses TRBV25-1 with TRBJ1-6; a weak D match, TRBD1 (5 bases). Trimming pared 5 bases from V and 1 base from J, leaving 18 bases between. This CDR3 spans 18 amino acids. Germline V gene data show CDR1 as MGHDK and CDR2 as SYGVNS.

The chain combines TRBV2 with TRBJ2-3, with 7 bases that match TRBD1. The germline gives CDR1 SNHLY, CDR2 FYNNEI. The CDR3 loop spans 15 amino acids. J gave up 5 bases and V 5 bases, and 10 bases lay outside the gene matches. DNA of the CDR3: TGTGCCAGCAGTAAGGCCAGGGGGTATGAAGATACGCAGTATTTT. Translated, it gives CASSKARGYEDTQYF.

The chain carries TRBV25-1 and TRBJ2-3; TRBD2 matches 10 bases. V lost 4 bases, J lost 1 base, and 2 bases stayed unmatched. This CDR3 region has 15 residues. Germline values: CDR1 MGHDK, CDR2 SYGVNS. The CDR3 DNA follows: TGTGCCAGCAGTGCCCTAGCGGGGGGCACAGATACGCAGTATTTT. Translating gives CASSALAGGTDTQYF.

This chain connects TRBV20-1 to TRBJ1-1, with 7 bases matching TRBD1. Germline-derived CDR1 and CDR2 are DFQATT and SNEGSKA (reference sequence). With 0 bases clipped from V and 10 bases from J, the junction kept 2 bases outside the gene matches. The CDR3 sequence is 11 residues long. The CDR3 sequence is CSARDRDRAFF. In DNA, the CDR3 is TGCAGTGCTAGAGACAGGGACAGAGCTTTCTTT.

J is TRBJ1-1 and V is TRBV19; no clear D gene. This CDR3 spans 14 amino acids. Deletions cut 3 bases from V and 1 base from J, with 9 bases between. CDR1 LNHDA and CDR2 SQIVND come from the germline V gene (reference sequence). CDR3 nucleotides: TGTGCCAGTAGTATTCAAGAGGGGAACACTGAAGCTTTCTTT. Its translation: CASSIQEGNTEAFF.

The genes are TRBV5-4 and TRBJ1-1; 7 bases fit TRBD1. The V gene end was trimmed by 7 bases and the J gene end by 0 bases; junction bases not matched to a gene: 6. The CDR3 covers 14 residues. CDR1 and CDR2 (germline): SGHNT, YYREEE (reference sequence). CDR3 in DNA: TGTGCCAGCCGCTCGACAGGGATGAACACTGAAGCTTTCTTT. Translating it yields CASRSTGMNTEAFF.

The CDR3 protein is CASSQGGKFMNTEAFF. DNA of the CDR3: TGTGCCAGCAGTCAGGGAGGGAAGTTCATGAACACTGAAGCTTTCTTT. The rearrangement links TRBV7-9 to TRBJ1-1; weak D call: TRBD1 (5 bases). Trimming stripped 6 bases from V and 0 bases from J, with 17 bases between. The CDR3 extends over 16 amino acids. Germline CDR1 is SEHNR and CDR2 is FQNEAQ (reference sequence).

Only one count was recorded for this clone. V gene TRBV28 combines with J gene TRBJ1-2; unclear D gene. Trimming took 4 bases from V and 4 from J, leaving 22 bases between them. The CDR3 is 17 amino acids. Germline values: CDR1 MDHEN, CDR2 SYDVKM. The CDR3 is CASSSIRAFREPYGYTF. The CDR3 DNA is TGTGCCAGCAGTTCAATCAGAGCCTTCCGGGAACCCTATGGCTACACCTTC.

The chain carries TRBV15 and TRBJ1-1, with D maybe TRBD1 (5 bases). CDR1 is LNHNV and CDR2 is YYDKDF in the germline V gene (reference sequence). Deletions cut 5 bases from V and 3 bases from J, with 10 bases between. This CDR3 comprises 13 residues. The CDR3 is CATSLTRDTEAFF. CDR3 coding DNA: TGTGCCACCAGCTTGACCAGGGACACTGAAGCTTTCTTT.

This chain joins TRBV29-1 and TRBJ1-3; no firm D call. The V end lost 7 bases, the J end lost 1 base, and 17 bases lay between the germline ends. From germline, CDR1 is SQVTM and CDR2 ANQGSEA. The CDR3 is 15 amino acids. DNA of the CDR3: TGCAGCGCCTCACCCCAGGCGGCGTCTGGAAACACCATATATTTT. Protein sequence: CSASPQAASGNTIYF. The whole variable domain, filled in from reference TRBV29-1 and TRBJ1-3, reads SAVISQKPSRDICQRGTSLTIQCQVDSQVTMMFWYRQQPGQSLTLIATANQGSEATYESGFVIDKFPISRPNLTFSTLTVSNMSPEDSSIYLCSASPQAASGNTIYFGEGSWLTVV.

This sequence joins TRBV7-2 and TRBJ1-6; 8 nucleotides match TRBD1. V shed 5 bases and J 13 bases; nucleotides not matched to a gene: 7. CDR1 and CDR2 from the germline V gene are SGHTA and FQGNSA. There are 13 residues in the CDR3. This CDR3 is CASSPQYRGPLHF. CDR3 in DNA: TGTGCCAGCAGCCCACAATACAGGGGGCCCCTCCACTTT.

The J gene is TRBJ1-2, the V gene TRBV2; a weak D match, TRBD1 (5 bases). Germline-derived CDR1 and CDR2 are SNHLY and FYNNEI. The CDR3 has 14 residues. Deletions cut 7 bases from V and 1 base from J, with 13 bases between. The CDR3 reads CASMEGRGNYGYTF. The CDR3 DNA sequence: TGTGCCAGCATGGAGGGGCGCGGTAACTATGGCTACACCTTC.

The sample holds a few counts of this clone. V usage is TRBV7-6 and J usage is TRBJ2-1, with 7 bases matching TRBD1. Germline-derived CDR1 and CDR2 are SGHVS and FNYEAQ. V shed 5 bases and J 8 bases; nucleotides not matched to a gene: 9. The length of the CDR3 is 14 residues. CDR3 sequence (DNA): TGTGCCAGCAGCGCACAGGGGACCCCCCATGAGCAGTTCTTC. Translation gives CASSAQGTPHEQFF.

This rearrangement joins TRBV29-1 to TRBJ2-1, with TRBD2 as a possible D gene (6 bases). This CDR3 has 13 amino acids. V was trimmed by 8 bases and J by 9 bases, leaving 20 bases between them. The germline V gene encodes CDR1 SQVTM and CDR2 ANQGSEA. The CDR3: CSHQGTPGGEQFF. CDR3 coding DNA: TGCAGCCATCAGGGAACCCCCGGGGGTGAGCAGTTCTTC.

The chain has TRBV7-2 and TRBJ1-5; D is perhaps TRBD1 (5 bases). Germline V gives CDR1 SGHTA, CDR2 FQGNSA. V was cut by 6 bases and J by 0 bases, with 18 bases left in between. The length of the CDR3 is 17 residues. The CDR3 loop is CASSRSSSGHSNQPQHF. For the CDR3, the DNA is TGTGCCAGCAGTAGAAGCTCGAGCGGACATAGCAATCAGCCCCAGCATTTT.

The chain joins TRBV7-2 to TRBJ2-7; D gene unclear. The germline V gene has CDR1 SGHTA and CDR2 FQGNSA. This CDR3 contains 14 residues. The ends were cut back, 2 bases at V and 7 bases at J, with 15 bases in the middle. CDR3 DNA sequence: TGTGCCAGCAGCTTAAGTAGTTTGCCGTGGGAGCAGTACTTC. It specifies CASSLSSLPWEQYF.

The V call is TRBV10-1, the J call TRBJ2-1, with 8 bases aligning to TRBD2. The germline V gene encodes CDR1 WNHNN and CDR2 SYGVQD (reference sequence). CDR3 length equals 14 residues. After removal of 6 bases from V and 7 bases from J, the junction contained 8 bases not matched to a gene. CDR3 in DNA: TGCGCCAGCAGCTCGGGACTAGTCGATAATGAGCAGTTCTTC. Translating gives CASSSGLVDNEQFF.

The chain links TRBV6-5 to TRBJ1-2; D unclear. The germline gives CDR1 MNHEY, CDR2 SVGAGI. There are 14 residues in the CDR3. Trimming removed 7 bases from V and 2 bases from J, with 14 bases in between. The chain's CDR3 is CASKMTFRNYGYTF. The CDR3 DNA follows: TGTGCCAGCAAGATGACCTTTCGGAACTATGGCTACACCTTC.

As DNA, the CDR3 is TGTGCCAGCAGCTTAGGAGATGGCAGACCCCTTGGCTACACCTTC. Its translation is CASSLGDGRPLGYTF. V is TRBV11-2 and J is TRBJ1-2; D is uncertain. The CDR3 has 15 amino acids. Germline V gene data show CDR1 as SGHAT and CDR2 as FQNNGV. V was shortened by 1 base and J by 7 bases, with 16 bases between the two germline ends.

About this clone itself: The junction departs from germline at one end; a sequencing error may be responsible. The V call is TRBV29-1, the J call TRBJ2-7; D may be TRBD1 or TRBD2 (7 bases each). The CDR3 loop spans 13 amino acids. The V gene's germline CDR1 is SQVTM and CDR2 ANQGSEA. This CDR3 is CSVDTDRDYKQYF. The CDR3 coding sequence is TGCAGCGTTGACACCGACAGGGACTACAAGCAGTACTTC.

The chain has TRBV5-5 and TRBJ2-2, with 11 positions matching TRBD2. The J segment lost 6 bases and the V segment lost 0 bases, leaving 4 bases of the junction unmatched. This CDR3 comprises 16 residues. Per germline, CDR1 SGHKS and CDR2 YYEKEE (reference sequence). The DNA for the CDR3 is TGTGCCAGCAGCTTGGGACTAGCGGGGCATTCCGGGGAGCTGTTTTTT. It specifies CASSLGLAGHSGELFF.

This chain uses TRBV14 with TRBJ2-2; D is undetermined. CDR1 SGHDN and CDR2 FVKESK come from the germline V gene. This CDR3 is 14 amino acids long. V dropped 1 base and J dropped 4 bases, with 7 bases sitting between them. The CDR3 sequence: CASSQARRTGELFF. The DNA of the CDR3 is TGTGCCAGCAGCCAAGCGCGGCGCACCGGGGAGCTGTTTTTT.

The chain carries TRBV9 and TRBJ2-7, with D possibly called TRBD1 or TRBD2 (5 bases each). Germline V gives CDR1 SGDLS, CDR2 YYNGEE. V was pared by 3 bases and J by 5 bases, with 12 bases between. This CDR3 contains 13 residues. CDR3 DNA: TGTGCCAGCAGCGGGGACGGAGCGAACGAGCAGTACTTC. Amino acids: CASSGDGANEQYF.

The rearrangement links TRBV6-5 to TRBJ2-4; D may be TRBD1 (5 bases). The CDR3 covers 13 residues. Germline V gene data show CDR1 as MNHEY and CDR2 as SVGAGI. Trimming removed 5 bases at V and 3 bases at J, with 8 bases between. This CDR3 is CASSGASKNIQYF. For the CDR3, the DNA is TGTGCCAGCAGTGGGGCGAGCAAAAACATTCAGTACTTC.

This chain uses TRBV11-2 with TRBJ2-7; D is possibly TRBD1 or TRBD2 (5 bases each). This CDR3 is 15 amino acids long. The V and J ends lost 5 bases and 2 bases respectively, with 16 bases between them. Germline lookup yields CDR1 SGHAT and CDR2 FQNNGV. CDR3 DNA sequence: TGTGCCAGCAGCCCGACTACAGGAGCCACCTACGAGCAGTACTTC. It codes for CASSPTTGATYEQYF.

The CDR3 here is CASSLVGLGDEKLFF. The CDR3, as DNA: TGTGCCAGCAGCTTGGTGGGACTTGGTGACGAAAAACTGTTTTTT. This chain joins TRBV5-5 and TRBJ1-4, with D possibly matching TRBD1 (5 bases). The germline V gene has CDR1 SGHKS and CDR2 YYEKEE (reference sequence). This CDR3 contains 15 residues. Trimming left V 0 bases short and J 8 bases short, with 14 bases between.